This paragraph reports one TCR beta chain. Its target is unknown. Sequencing was performed with immunoSEQ multiplex PCR; in TCRdb, only in-frame clones are kept and a portion is missing. This sample has 250,000 to 300,000 clones, with around 93% found just once. The data derive from a study of T cell responses to AZD1222 COVID-19 vaccine. There are 15 residues in the CDR3. The germline V and J ends were trimmed by 4 bases and 10 bases, with 18 bases remaining between them. Per germline, CDR1 SGHRS and CDR2 YFSETQ. Study conclusions and caveats: White British ancestry dominated among donors, who included more females, and clonal diversity was possibly underestimated. Repertoires were obtained solely post-peak T cell response. Recipients of AZD1222 seropositive at baseline numbered only 6 or 7.

The source of this sequence is an adult who received the AZD1222 COVID-19 vaccine. The sequencing here drew on peripheral blood, taken 28 days after the second AZD1222 dose. The gene calls are TRBV5-1 and TRBJ1-6; tentatively, D is TRBD1 (6 bases). The CDR3 is CASSTGASVRSPLHF. CDR3 nucleotide sequence: TGCGCCAGCAGCACGGGGGCGAGTGTTCGCTCACCCCTCCACTTT.